The 2 T cell receptor beta chains below all came from one sample that was sequenced in a study of shared clonotypes between healthy human individuals. TCRdb's copy holds only in-frame clones and misses some; the assay was immunoSEQ multiplex PCR. The sample has 2.3 million or so clones; approximately 95% are singletons. Sequencing was carried out using naive CD4+ T cells from PBMCs. Subset described: CD45RA+ positively selected. Receptor source: a man between 18 and 29 years old in good health. Some clones in this sample may be carry-over from other donors' samples.

This clone was recorded only once. The genes are TRBV7-3 and TRBJ2-1, with D possibly being TRBD2 (6 bases). This CDR3 spans 13 amino acids. V dropped 5 bases and J dropped 9 bases, with 14 bases sitting between them. Germline V gene data show CDR1 as SGHTA and CDR2 as FQGTGA. The CDR3 reads CASSPGDGSEQFF. The CDR3 bases are TGTGCCAGCAGCCCCGGGGACGGGAGTGAGCAGTTCTTC.

To note about this clone: The same CDR3 arises from other DNA sequences in this sample as well. The chain combines TRBV15 with TRBJ2-7, with 8 bases matching TRBD1. The germline CDR1 and CDR2 sequences are LNHNV and YYDKDF (reference sequence). The CDR3 length is 12 residues. Germline trimming cut 8 bases from V and 3 bases from J; bases unmatched to any gene: 3. CDR3 in DNA: TGTGCCACCTCCGACAGGGGCTACGAGCAGTACTTC. Translated: CATSDRGYEQYF.